A selection of T cell receptor beta chains follows, all from one sample in a study of T-cell memory formation after mild COVID-19. MiXCR, applied by TCRdb to the 5' RACE reads, yields one record per CDR3 protein. This sample carries about 360,000 distinct CDR3 sequences, 10% to 15% of them seen once, and the ten largest clones take 20% to 25%. The material sequenced was PBMCs or a T cell subset sorted from them (not recorded which). Receptors originate from a man aged 18-30 years who had mild COVID-19 (a few samples of this study predate the infection). Cell type and time point are not known. Each CDR3 is given with its conserved first and last residue. The D gene is left open where the match is weak. Expanded clones get a size class; other rows say once, few or many, or leave the size out.

cdr3_nt cdr3_aa v_call d_call j_call clone_size
TGTGCCATCAGTAAGGACGGGCTATCGGGTCAGCCCCAGCATTTT CAISKDGLSGQPQHF TRBV10-3 . TRBJ1-5 few
TGTGCCAGCAGCGAACGACAGGGAGGAGTTTCACCCCTCCACTTT CASSERQGGVSPLHF TRBV7-9 TRBD1 TRBJ1-6 few
TGTGCCAGCAGCTTGGACAGCCTGGACGGCTACACCTTC CASSLDSLDGYTF TRBV7-9 . TRBJ1-2 few
TGTGCCAGCAACCCCGGGACAGGGAGTCCCTGGCAGCCCCAGCATTTT CASNPGTGSPWQPQHF TRBV6-2/TRBV6-3 TRBD1 TRBJ1-5 few
TGTGCCAGCAGCTTAACCAGCGGGGGGCACGGTGAGCAGTTCTTC CASSLTSGGHGEQFF TRBV7-3 TRBD2 TRBJ2-1 .
TGTGCCAGCAGCGTAGGGTCAGGGGCGAACTACGAGCAGTACTTC CASSVGSGANYEQYF TRBV9 . TRBJ2-7 few
TGTGCCAGCAGTTTAGGGACAGGAAATTCACCCCTCCACTTT CASSLGTGNSPLHF TRBV27 TRBD1 TRBJ1-6 many
TGCAGTGCTGGGAGGACAGGGAGAAACACCGGGGAGCTGTTTTTT CSAGRTGRNTGELFF TRBV20-1 TRBD1 TRBJ2-2 few
TGTGCCAGTACCCCACTAGCGGGCACAGATACGCAGTATTTT CASTPLAGTDTQYF TRBV19 TRBD2 TRBJ2-3 .
TGTGCTAGTGGTTTGGAGACAGGGAACACTGAAGCTTTCTTT CASGLETGNTEAFF TRBV12-5 . TRBJ1-1 many
TGTGCCAGTAGTATAGATGGGGACAGGGTCGGTGGCTACACCTTC CASSIDGDRVGGYTF TRBV19 TRBD1 TRBJ1-2 .
TGTGCCAGCAGTTTAATAGGGAATGTCGCCTACGAGCAGTACTTC CASSLIGNVAYEQYF TRBV27 . TRBJ2-7 .
TGTGCCAGCAGCTTAGGTGGCAGGGGGTTCCGGGATACGCAGTATTTT CASSLGGRGFRDTQYF TRBV7-2 TRBD1 TRBJ2-3 few
TGTGCCACTGGGGCAGGGCCAGGGCCTAACTATGGCTACACCTTC CATGAGPGPNYGYTF TRBV9 . TRBJ1-2 few
TGCGCCAGCAGCTTAACGACAGCGAATGGCTACACCTTC CASSLTTANGYTF TRBV5-1 . TRBJ1-2 many
TGTGCCAGTAGCCCGACCCCGCGACTAGTTGCAGAGACCCAGTACTTC CASSPTPRLVAETQYF TRBV19 . TRBJ2-5 .
TGTGCCATCAGTGAACTAATCAGCGGGGGGTTCGAGCAGTACTTC CAISELISGGFEQYF TRBV10-3 TRBD2 TRBJ2-7 .
TGCGCCAGCAGCCCGGAGGCAGCAACCTACGAGCAGTACTTC CASSPEAATYEQYF TRBV5-1 . TRBJ2-7 .
TGTGCCAGCAGCCCCGGGACCGCTCGTCGCAATCAGCCCCAGCATTTT CASSPGTARRNQPQHF TRBV12-3/TRBV12-4 . TRBJ1-5 .
TGTGCCAGCAGCCATCTACGTTACGGACAGGGGAAGGGTGGGGCCAACGTCCTGACTTTC CASSHLRYGQGKGGANVLTF TRBV3-1 TRBD1 TRBJ2-6 .
TGTGCCAGCAGTTCCTTCCCACAAGAGGGCTACACCTTC CASSSFPQEGYTF TRBV6-2/TRBV6-3 . TRBJ1-2 few
TGCAGTGCTGCCCCCCTGGGGGGGGGGAACAATGAGCAGTTCTTC CSAAPLGGGNNEQFF TRBV20-1 TRBD2 TRBJ2-1 few